This entry lists 21 T cell receptor beta chains sequenced from one sample in a study of cytomegalovirus exposure and HLA in healthy donors. The protocol was immunoSEQ multiplex PCR, while the TCRdb copy is restricted to in-frame clones and leaves out a portion. The sample holds roughly 130,000 clones, over 85% seen once. The sample was PBMCs. The receptors were gathered from a young man in good health and CMV-seronegative.

The V gene is TRBV4-3, the J gene TRBJ1-2; D might be TRBD1 (5 bases). The V end lost 1 base, the J end lost 2 bases, and 11 bases lay between the germline ends. Germline assignment: CDR1 LGHNA and CDR2 YSLEER. The length of the CDR3 is 15 residues. CDR3 coding DNA: TGCGCCAGCAGCCAAGCTCAGGGTTGGAACTATGGCTACACCTTC. Its protein product is CASSQAQGWNYGYTF.

The rearrangement joins TRBV5-1 to TRBJ1-2; the D is unclear. CDR3 length equals 13 residues. Per germline, CDR1 SGHRS and CDR2 YFSETQ. V lost 0 bases and J 6 bases, leaving 9 bases between the germline ends. CDR3 sequence: CASSLVTFHGYTF. Here the CDR3 DNA reads TGCGCCAGCAGCTTGGTGACATTTCATGGCTACACCTTC. The whole variable domain, remainder taken from reference TRBV5-1 and TRBJ1-2, is KAGVTQTPRYLIKTRGQQVTLSCSPISGHRSVSWYQQTPGQGLQFLFEYFSETQRNKGNFPGRFSGRQFSNSRSEMNVSTLELGDSALYLCASSLVTFHGYTFGSGTRLTVV.

This clone appeared a single time. This chain joins TRBV7-2 and TRBJ1-2; D not certain. The CDR3 sequence is 14 residues long. Deletions cut 1 base from V and 2 bases from J, with 8 bases between. Germline V gene lookup returns CDR1 SGHTA and CDR2 FQGNSA. The CDR3 DNA follows: TGTGCCAGCAGCTTAGTTACCGAGAACTATGGCTACACCTTC. Translation: CASSLVTENYGYTF.

V gene TRBV4-3 combines with J gene TRBJ2-1; tentatively, D is TRBD2 (5 bases). The CDR3 extends over 16 amino acids. Germline-derived CDR1 and CDR2 are LGHNA and YSLEER. The V and J ends lost 0 bases and 0 bases respectively, with 9 bases between them. The CDR3 DNA reads TGCGCCAGCAGCCAAGATTTAACTAGCTCCTACAATGAGCAGTTCTTC. Protein product: CASSQDLTSSYNEQFF.

This chain uses TRBV6-5 with TRBJ2-7, with TRBD1 matching 7 bases. The CDR3 covers 14 residues. Germline V gene data show CDR1 as MNHEY and CDR2 as SVGAGI. V trimming: 10 bases; J trimming: 6 bases; junction bases outside the gene matches: 15. The CDR3 bases are TGTGCCACCACCCACCGACAGGGCTTGGGCGAGCAGTACTTC. Amino acid sequence: CATTHRQGLGEQYF.

This chain links TRBV4-3 with TRBJ2-7; 7 bases map to TRBD1. With V trimmed by 3 bases and J by 0 bases, 11 bases remained unmatched. This CDR3 comprises 17 residues. From germline, CDR1 is LGHNA and CDR2 YSLEER. The CDR3 DNA follows: TGCGCCAGCAGCCAGAGCTTTATGGGGACAGACTCCTACGAGCAGTACTTC. Its protein product is CASSQSFMGTDSYEQYF.

CDR3 sequence (DNA): TGTGCCAGCAGCCCGTGGACAGGGGTTGGGTATGGCTACACCTTC. Protein: CASSPWTGVGYGYTF. V is TRBV5-4 and J is TRBJ1-2; 9 nucleotides match TRBD1. Germline loops: CDR1 SGHNT, CDR2 YYREEE (reference sequence). V shed 4 bases and J 5 bases; nucleotides not matched to a gene: 9. The CDR3 extends over 15 amino acids.

V gene TRBV9 combines with J gene TRBJ1-2; 9 positions match TRBD1. With 0 bases clipped from V and 4 bases from J, the junction kept 7 bases outside the gene matches. Per the germline V gene, CDR1 is SGDLS and CDR2 is YYNGEE. CDR3 length: 16 residues. Here the CDR3 reads CASSVGPTGGSYGYTF. CDR3 DNA sequence: TGTGCCAGCAGCGTAGGCCCCACAGGGGGCTCCTATGGCTACACCTTC.

The CDR3, as DNA: TGCGCCACCACAGTCGGACTAGCGGGCCGAGAGACCCAGTACTTC. It translates to CATTVGLAGRETQYF. This rearrangement joins TRBV5-1 to TRBJ2-5; 11 nucleotides agree with TRBD2. Germline CDR1 and CDR2: SGHRS and YFSETQ. V shed 9 bases, J shed 4 bases, and the junction held 11 bases outside the gene matches. The CDR3 loop spans 15 amino acids.

This clone was seen a single time. The chain employs TRBV27 and TRBJ2-1; D possibly corresponds to TRBD2 (6 bases). CDR1 MNHEY and CDR2 SMNVEV come from the germline V gene (reference sequence). The CDR3 spans 13 residues. V lost 6 bases and J 3 bases, leaving 9 bases between the germline ends. CDR3 DNA: TGTGCCAGCAGGCAGGGAGGCTACAATGAGCAGTTCTTC. Its translation: CASRQGGYNEQFF.

V is TRBV7-2 and J is TRBJ1-5; 8 bases match TRBD1. From germline, CDR1 is SGHTA and CDR2 FQGNSA. V lost 5 bases to trimming and J lost 4 bases; unmatched junction nucleotides: 1. CDR3 size: 13 residues. In DNA, the CDR3 is TGTGCCAGCAGCCGGGACAGGAATCAGCCCCAGCATTTT. Its translation: CASSRDRNQPQHF.

The chain carries TRBV5-6 and TRBJ2-7; D is possibly TRBD2 (5 bases). This CDR3 has 15 residues. With 1 base removed from V and 0 bases from J, the gap between germline ends came to 11 bases. The germline CDR1 and CDR2 sequences are SGHDT and YYEEEE. The CDR3 spells CASSLPGSSSYEQYF. The CDR3 region has the DNA TGTGCCAGCAGCTTGCCGGGATCAAGCTCCTACGAGCAGTACTTC.

This clone has only one observation. The chain is built from TRBV13 and TRBJ2-6; unclear D gene. The CDR3 has 15 residues. Trimming shortened V by 5 bases and J by 0 bases, and 8 bases separated the two germline ends. In germline, CDR1 is PRHDT, CDR2 FYEKMQ (reference sequence). CDR3 DNA sequence: TGTGCCAGCAGCCCGAGAGTCTCTGGGGCCAACGTCCTGACTTTC. It translates to CASSPRVSGANVLTF.

This chain links TRBV5-4 with TRBJ2-5, with a tentative D call TRBD1 (5 bases). Germline-derived CDR1 and CDR2 are SGHNT and YYREEE (reference sequence). Trimming took off 0 bases at V and 0 bases at J, with 12 bases between the two ends. The CDR3 has 16 residues. CDR3 in amino acids: CASSLDPGINQETQYF. CDR3 nucleotide sequence: TGTGCCAGCAGCTTGGACCCAGGGATTAACCAAGAGACCCAGTACTTC.

A single count supports this clone. The genes are TRBV7-3 and TRBJ2-2, with 7 bases lining up with TRBD1. Unmatched junction bases numbered 4, after V lost 4 bases and J lost 2 bases. The CDR3 contains 15 residues. Germline V gene data show CDR1 as SGHTA and CDR2 as FQGTGA. The CDR3 sequence: CASSYRDSNTGELFF. The CDR3 nucleotides are TGTGCCAGCAGCTATCGGGACAGTAACACCGGGGAGCTGTTTTTT.

The chain is built from TRBV18 and TRBJ1-2; no reliable D call. In germline, CDR1 is KGHSH, CDR2 LQKENI. The CDR3 length is 14 residues. V was pared by 3 bases and J by 4 bases, with 12 bases between. The CDR3 here is CASSPSPGAYGYTF. The CDR3 DNA is TGTGCCAGCTCACCCTCCCCTGGAGCCTATGGCTACACCTTC.

The genes are TRBV5-1 and TRBJ1-4; 9 nucleotides match TRBD1. This CDR3 contains 15 residues. CDR1 is SGHRS and CDR2 is YFSETQ in the germline V gene. V was clipped by 2 bases and J by 8 bases; unmatched bases: 7. The CDR3 here is CASSFLQGAKEKLFF. CDR3 nucleotides: TGCGCCAGCAGCTTTTTACAGGGGGCAAAGGAAAAACTGTTTTTT. Using reference TRBV5-1 and TRBJ1-4 for the parts outside the CDR3, the full variable domain is KAGVTQTPRYLIKTRGQQVTLSCSPISGHRSVSWYQQTPGQGLQFLFEYFSETQRNKGNFPGRFSGRQFSNSRSEMNVSTLELGDSALYLCASSFLQGAKEKLFFGSGTQLSVL.

J is TRBJ2-2 and V is TRBV5-1, with D possibly being TRBD1 (6 bases). Trimming took 4 bases from V and 0 from J, leaving 13 bases between them. The germline gives CDR1 SGHRS, CDR2 YFSETQ. CDR3 length equals 16 residues. CDR3 amino acids: CASSAWTASNTGELFF. The DNA of the CDR3 is TGCGCCAGCAGCGCCTGGACAGCCTCGAACACCGGGGAGCTGTTTTTT.

The CDR3 sequence: CASSYPGTANYGYTF. The DNA for the CDR3 is TGTGCCAGCAGTTACCCAGGGACAGCTAACTATGGCTACACCTTC. This rearrangement joins TRBV6-5 to TRBJ1-2; TRBD1 agrees at 7 bases. The V segment lost 2 bases and the J segment 0 bases; nucleotides outside the gene matches: 3. In germline, CDR1 is MNHEY, CDR2 SVGAGI. The CDR3 runs 15 residues.

V gene TRBV10-3 combines with J gene TRBJ2-2, with TRBD1 matching over 9 bases. The length of the CDR3 is 16 residues. The germline CDR1 and CDR2 sequences are ENHRY and SYGVKD. Trimming cost V 2 bases and J 5 bases; bases outside gene matches: 6. The CDR3 sequence: CAISERDRESTGELFF. The CDR3, as DNA: TGTGCCATCAGTGAGCGGGACAGGGAATCGACCGGGGAGCTGTTTTTT.

V and J are TRBV7-9 and TRBJ1-1, with D maybe TRBD1 (5 bases). The V end lost 3 bases, the J end lost 7 bases, and 12 bases lay between the germline ends. Germline V gene sequence: CDR1 SEHNR, CDR2 FQNEAQ (reference sequence). The length of the CDR3 is 13 residues. CDR3 protein: CASSFGTVSEAFF. CDR3 DNA sequence: TGTGCCAGCAGCTTCGGGACTGTCAGTGAAGCTTTCTTT.